The entry below describes one TCR beta chain. This entry is derived from a study of shared clonotypes between healthy human individuals. Naive CD8 cells, CD45RO-negative and positively selected for CCR7, excluded terminally differentiated effector memory CD45RA+ cells. J lost 8 bases, V lost 4 bases, and 8 bases had no gene match. CDR1 SGHAT and CDR2 FQNNGV come from the germline V gene. This CDR3 has 14 amino acids. Libraries were prepared by immunoSEQ multiplex PCR; TCRdb keeps only in-frame clonotypes and omits some of them. The table lists about 2.1 million clones, 93% of them singletons, with less than 2% in the top ten.

The receptor was derived from a man between 18 and 35 years old in good health. Some clones in this sample may be carry-over from other donors' samples. The chain links TRBV11-2 to TRBJ2-1, with 7 bases lining up with TRBD1. Sample: naive CD8+ T cells from PBMCs. CDR3 DNA: TGTGCCAGCAGCTCCCGACAGGGAACGCATGAGCAGTTCTTC. It codes for CASSSRQGTHEQFF. Combining the CDR3 with reference TRBV11-2 and TRBJ2-1 gives the whole variable domain EAGVAQSPRYKIIEKRQSVAFWCNPISGHATLYWYQQILGQGPKLLIQFQNNGVVDDSQLPKDRFSAERLKGVDSTLKIQPAKLEDSAVYLCASSSRQGTHEQFFGPGTRLTVL.